What follows are 16 T cell receptor beta chains derived from one specimen sequenced in a study of CD8 T cells in Susac syndrome. Random hexamers were used to reverse transcribe an amount of about 0.45 to 1 ug RNA. TCRdb called the immunoSEQ multiplex PCR reads again in MiXCR, with one record for every CDR3 protein. This table has around 200,000 distinct CDR3 sequences, roughly 94% appearing once. Material for sequencing was CD4+ T cells from PBMCs. These receptors were obtained from a human donor with multiple sclerosis.

V usage is TRBV7-9 and J usage is TRBJ1-1; D is possibly TRBD1 (6 bases). The CDR3 spans 15 residues. V lost 6 bases to trimming and J lost 6 bases, with 20 bases between them. Germline V gives CDR1 SEHNR, CDR2 FQNEAQ (reference sequence). The CDR3 loop reads CASRDYTGFGAEAFF. The CDR3 coding sequence is TGTGCCAGCAGAGATTACACAGGGTTTGGGGCTGAAGCTTTCTTT.

This clonotype has only one observation. The chain employs TRBV7-3 and TRBJ2-5; 12 bases align to TRBD2. The CDR3 extends over 15 amino acids. V shed 4 bases and J 5 bases; nucleotides not matched to a gene: 5. Germline V lookup: CDR1 SGHTA, CDR2 FQGTGA. CDR3 bases: TGTGCCAGCAGCTCTAGCGGGGGGGAGTCGGAGACCCAGTACTTC. Residues: CASSSSGGESETQYF.

J is TRBJ1-1 and V is TRBV27; D might be TRBD1 (6 bases). This CDR3 is 13 amino acids long. Per germline, CDR1 MNHEY and CDR2 SMNVEV (reference sequence). V lost 4 bases, J lost 4 bases, and 10 bases lay in between. CDR3 loop: CASSSGVLTEAFF. Here the CDR3 DNA reads TGTGCCAGCAGTTCAGGGGTACTCACTGAAGCTTTCTTT.

The genes are TRBV4-2 and TRBJ1-2; D unclear. Trimming removed 0 bases from V and 8 bases from J, with 16 bases in between. CDR3 length equals 15 residues. From germline, CDR1 is LGHNA and CDR2 YNFKEQ. In DNA form, the CDR3 reads TGTGCCAGCAGCCAAGAATTAACCTCCCCGGGCGGCTACACCTTC. Amino acid sequence: CASSQELTSPGGYTF.

This chain links TRBV30 with TRBJ2-3, with 13 bases aligning to TRBD2. Germline V gives CDR1 GTSNPN, CDR2 SVGIG (reference sequence). The V gene end was trimmed by 0 bases and the J gene end by 6 bases; junction bases not matched to a gene: 3. The CDR3 has 15 residues. The CDR3 nucleotides read TGTGCCTGGAGTGTACTAGCGGGGGGGACGGATACGCAGTATTTT. It is translated as CAWSVLAGGTDTQYF.

The chain is built from TRBV5-6 and TRBJ2-7; 7 nucleotides agree with TRBD1. The germline V gene has CDR1 SGHDT and CDR2 YYEEEE. The CDR3 consists of 14 residues. V gave up 2 bases and J gave up 4 bases; unmatched junction bases: 6. The CDR3 loop reads CASSFPDRAYEQYV. The CDR3 region has the DNA TGTGCCAGCAGCTTCCCTGACAGGGCTTACGAGCAGTACGTC.

The V and J genes are TRBV7-9 and TRBJ2-7; no clear D. The germline gives CDR1 SEHNR, CDR2 FQNEAQ (reference sequence). The CDR3 is 12 residues long. V was trimmed by 4 bases and J by 4 bases, leaving 8 bases between them. CDR3 region: CASSSSGYEQYF. The CDR3 nucleotides are TGTGCCAGCAGCTCTTCAGGATACGAGCAGTACTTC. The full variable domain, rest sourced from reference TRBV7-9 and TRBJ2-7, is DTGVSQNPRHKITKRGQNVTFRCDPISEHNRLYWYRQTLGQGPEFLTYFQNEAQLEKSRLLSDRFSAERPKGSFSTLEIQRTEQGDSAMYLCASSSSGYEQYFGPGTRLTVT.

J is TRBJ1-5 and V is TRBV2; weak D call: TRBD1 (6 bases). This CDR3 contains 13 residues. Germline V gene sequence: CDR1 SNHLY, CDR2 FYNNEI. Trimming pared 7 bases from V and 1 base from J, leaving 8 bases between. Written as DNA, the CDR3 is TGTGCCAGCAAAGGGGGGAGCAATCAGCCCCAGCATTTT. Translation gives CASKGGSNQPQHF.

V is TRBV10-3 and J is TRBJ2-5, with 7 bases lining up with TRBD2. Germline values: CDR1 ENHRY, CDR2 SYGVKD. V trimming: 10 bases; J trimming: 1 base; junction bases outside the gene matches: 12. This CDR3 spans 15 amino acids. CDR3 DNA sequence: TGTGCCACCGGGAGGAGCGGGGCCCTCCAAGAGACCCAGTACTTC. Translating gives CATGRSGALQETQYF.

This chain links TRBV20-1 with TRBJ1-1; 7 bases are shared with TRBD1. Germline values: CDR1 DFQATT, CDR2 SNEGSKA (reference sequence). J gave up 5 bases and V 6 bases, and 12 bases lay outside the gene matches. The CDR3 runs to 14 residues. DNA of the CDR3: TGCAGTGCCCTGACACAGGGGAGGAGAACTGAAGCTTTCTTT. Protein sequence: CSALTQGRRTEAFF.

This clonotype was seen only once. The chain recombines TRBV11-3 with TRBJ2-7; 8 bases agree with TRBD1. Trimming removed 1 base from V and 3 bases from J; junction bases left unmatched: 8. This CDR3 is 16 amino acids long. Per the germline V gene, CDR1 is SGHNT and CDR2 is YENEEA. The DNA for the CDR3 is TGTGCCAGCAGCTTAGCCCTCGCAGGGGGCTTCTACGAGCAGTACTTC. Protein product: CASSLALAGGFYEQYF.

The rearrangement joins TRBV20-1 to TRBJ2-3; 7 bases agree with TRBD2. J lost 13 bases, V lost 3 bases, and 13 bases had no gene match. Germline CDR1 reads DFQATT; CDR2 reads SNEGSKA (reference sequence). This CDR3 is built from 13 residues. As DNA, the CDR3 is TGCAGTGCTAGGGCTAGCGGCGGGGTGCTAGAGTATTTT. Translation gives CSARASGGVLEYF.

This chain joins TRBV5-4 and TRBJ2-5, with 9 nucleotides matching TRBD1. The V gene end was trimmed by 3 bases and the J gene end by 5 bases; junction bases not matched to a gene: 2. Germline CDR1 is SGHNT and CDR2 is YYREEE (reference sequence). This CDR3 has 13 amino acids. This CDR3 reads CASSSGTGETQYF. The CDR3 DNA follows: TGTGCCAGCAGCTCCGGGACAGGGGAGACCCAGTACTTC.

The gene calls are TRBV7-3 and TRBJ2-1; no definite D call. Per the germline V gene, CDR1 is SGHTA and CDR2 is FQGTGA. The CDR3 consists of 13 residues. Between the trimmed V and J ends, which lost 4 bases and 3 bases, there was a span of 7 bases. The CDR3 nucleotides are TGTGCCAGCAGCTCGGACCGCTACAATGAGCAGTTCTTC. It is translated as CASSSDRYNEQFF.

The genes are TRBV27 and TRBJ1-2; 7 bases fit TRBD1. Germline loops: CDR1 MNHEY, CDR2 SMNVEV (reference sequence). This CDR3 has 14 residues. Trimming took 5 bases from V and 8 from J; bases not matched to a gene: 11. In nucleotides, the CDR3 is TGTGCCAGCAGTCAAAACAGGGGTTATTTAGGCTACACCTTC. It is translated as CASSQNRGYLGYTF.

The J gene is TRBJ1-1, the V gene TRBV30; 7 bases line up with TRBD1. Losses at the gene ends were 4 bases for V and 6 bases for J; bases not matched to a gene: 8. The CDR3 spans 13 residues. Germline lookup yields CDR1 GTSNPN and CDR2 SVGIG (reference sequence). Written as DNA, the CDR3 is TGTGCCTGGAACCCGACAGGGAGCCCTGAAGCTTTCTTT. Translation: CAWNPTGSPEAFF.